This T cell receptor beta chain was sequenced during a study of vaccination and CD4 T cells after COVID-19. Study summary: Convalescent patients gave post-COVID blood a median roughly 96 days post-diagnosis, range 35 to 161. Post-vaccination samples were procured at a median of roughly 70 days following dose two (range 14 to 241).

As for this clonotype: Its specificity is unknown.

CD4+ T cells that had been cultured provided DNA sequenced with the Oncomine TCR Beta short-read assay. Investigators obtained genomic DNA by extraction from cultured CD4+ T cells. TCRdb reanalysed the PCR reads using MiXCR and keeps one entry per CDR3 protein. Found here are 4,500 to 6,500 distinct CDR3 sequences, 62% of them singletons; the top ten hold under 55%. Treatment denoted: roughly 10-day PBMC culture with coronavirus spike peptide pools or control peptides (ViraFEST assay). The unexposed donor gave CD4+ T cells before the COVID-19 pandemic (2011-2018). T cells were expanded with peptide pools, and expanded clonotypes were identified by TCR sequencing. CDR3 length: 15 amino acids. Trimming left V 0 bases short and J 0 bases short, with 6 bases between. CDR1 and CDR2 (germline): MNHEY, SVGAGI.

Sequenced: CD4+ T cells from blood, cultured in vitro. The chain couples TRBV6-5 to TRBJ1-5; D is possibly TRBD1 (5 bases). This receptor was obtained from a human donor in good health. CDR3 protein: CASSYSGASNQPQHF. The CDR3 DNA sequence: TGTGCCAGCAGTTACTCTGGGGCTAGCAATCAGCCCCAGCATTTT.